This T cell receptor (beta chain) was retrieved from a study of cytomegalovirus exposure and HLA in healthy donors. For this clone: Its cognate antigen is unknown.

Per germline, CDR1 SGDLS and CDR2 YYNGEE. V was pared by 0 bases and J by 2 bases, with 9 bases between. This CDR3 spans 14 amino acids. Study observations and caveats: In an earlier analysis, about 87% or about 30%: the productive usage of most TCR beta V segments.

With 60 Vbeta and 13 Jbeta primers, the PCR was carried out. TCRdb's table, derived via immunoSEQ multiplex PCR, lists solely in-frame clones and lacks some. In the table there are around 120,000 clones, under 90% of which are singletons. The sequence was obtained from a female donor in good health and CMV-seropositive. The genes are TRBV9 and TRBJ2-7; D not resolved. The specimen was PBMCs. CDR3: CASSVAFVPYEQYF. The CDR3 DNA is TGTGCCAGCAGCGTAGCTTTCGTTCCCTACGAGCAGTACTTC.